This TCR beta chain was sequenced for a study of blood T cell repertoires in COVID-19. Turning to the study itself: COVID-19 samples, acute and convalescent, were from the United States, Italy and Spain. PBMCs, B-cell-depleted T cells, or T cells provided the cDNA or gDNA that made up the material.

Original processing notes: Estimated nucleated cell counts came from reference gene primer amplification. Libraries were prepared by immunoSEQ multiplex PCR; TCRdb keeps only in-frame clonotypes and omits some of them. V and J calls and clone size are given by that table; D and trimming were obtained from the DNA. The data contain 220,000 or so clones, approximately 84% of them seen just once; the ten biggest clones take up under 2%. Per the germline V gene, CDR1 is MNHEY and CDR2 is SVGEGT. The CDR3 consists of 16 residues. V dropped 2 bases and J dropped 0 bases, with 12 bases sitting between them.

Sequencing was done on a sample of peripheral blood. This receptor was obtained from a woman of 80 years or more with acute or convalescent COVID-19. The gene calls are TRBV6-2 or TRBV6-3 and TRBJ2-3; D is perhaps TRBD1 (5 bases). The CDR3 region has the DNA TGTGCCAGCAGTTACAAACGGACACCAAGCACAGATACGCAGTATTTT. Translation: CASSYKRTPSTDTQYF.